These T cell receptor beta chains were read from a single sample in a study of T cells in Graves' hyperthyroidism and ophthalmopathy. Via MiXCR, TCRdb re-called the multiplex PCR reads, giving one row per CDR3 protein. The sample lists roughly 800,000 distinct CDR3 sequences; 38% were seen once. Sequencing was done on a sample of blood. The receptors shown here come from a man aged 18 to 29 with Graves' hyperthyroidism. CDR3s include the opening cysteine and the closing phenylalanine or tryptophan. Fields, in order: clone size, D gene, J gene, V gene, CDR3 protein, CDR3 DNA. D genes are given only for firm matches. Only some rows state a clone size, as once, few, many or a class for expanded clones.

>.|.|TRBJ1-1|TRBV20-1
CSAREHRDTEAFF
TGCAGTGCTAGAGAGCACCGGGACACTGAAGCTTTCTTT
>few|TRBD2|TRBJ2-2|TRBV20-1
CSASYGTSGSRTGELFF
TGCAGTGCTAGCTACGGGACTAGCGGGAGTCGTACCGGGGAGCTGTTTTTT
>many|.|TRBJ2-7|TRBV2
CAASAGNEQYF
TGTGCAGCAAGCGCAGGGAACGAGCAGTACTTC
>.|TRBD1|TRBJ1-4|TRBV4-1
CASSQEVTGGEKLFF
TGCGCCAGCAGCCAAGAAGTGACAGGGGGAGAAAAACTGTTTTTT
>many|.|TRBJ1-4|TRBV7-2
CASSTPGGDEKLFF
TGTGCCAGCAGCACCCCAGGAGGGGATGAAAAACTGTTTTTT
>few|.|TRBJ2-7|TRBV7-9
CASSQFRDMSYEQYF
TGTGCCAGCAGCCAGTTCCGGGACATGTCCTACGAGCAGTACTTC
>many|.|TRBJ2-6|TRBV19
CASSPTTGGANVLTF
TGTGCCAGTAGTCCCACGACAGGTGGGGCCAACGTCCTGACTTTC
>.|TRBD1|TRBJ2-2|TRBV9
CAGSVHPGTGLSMNTGELFF
TGTGCCGGCAGCGTACACCCCGGGACAGGCCTATCCATGAACACCGGGGAGCTGTTTTTT
>.|.|TRBJ2-5|TRBV10-3
CAISEGGAGASGTQYF
TGTGCCATCAGTGAAGGAGGGGCAGGGGCATCGGGGACCCAGTACTTC
>many|TRBD2|TRBJ2-5|TRBV7-9
CASSPTLAAQETQYF
TGTGCCAGCAGCCCCACACTAGCGGCTCAAGAGACCCAGTACTTC
>.|TRBD1|TRBJ2-7|TRBV29-1
CSVVTPQGAYEQYF
TGCAGCGTTGTCACCCCACAGGGGGCTTACGAGCAGTACTTC
>.|TRBD1|TRBJ1-1|TRBV12-3/TRBV12-4
CASSWTGGHTEAFF
TGTGCCAGCAGTTGGACAGGGGGGCACACTGAAGCTTTCTTT
>.|.|TRBJ1-2|TRBV9
CASSVPQGNYGYTF
TGTGCCAGCAGCGTCCCGCAGGGAAACTATGGCTACACCTTC
>few|.|TRBJ2-7|TRBV11-2
CASSLGYGIHEQYF
TGTGCCAGCAGCTTAGGGTATGGTATCCACGAGCAGTACTTC
>many|.|TRBJ1-1|TRBV10-3
CAIGGTPENTEAFF
TGTGCCATCGGAGGGACTCCCGAGAACACTGAAGCTTTCTTT
>few|.|TRBJ2-3|TRBV25-1
CASSERNTDTQYF
TGTGCCAGCAGTGAAAGGAACACAGATACGCAGTATTTT
>many|.|TRBJ2-5|TRBV7-2
CASSSGDGRCF
TGTGCCAGCAGCTCAGGGGACGGGCGATGCTTC